A single sample is the source of the 12 T cell receptor beta chains below, sequenced in a study of blood T cell repertoires in COVID-19. Sequencing used immunoSEQ multiplex PCR; TCRdb keeps in-frame clones, though not all of them. The sample lists under 200,000 clones, 79% occurring once. Sequencing input: peripheral blood. Receptor source: a woman aged 55-75 years with COVID-19, enrolled during active disease.

V usage is TRBV7-2 and J usage is TRBJ2-7; D possibly corresponds to TRBD2 (5 bases). Trimming removed 1 base from V and 3 bases from J, with 7 bases in between. This CDR3 spans 13 amino acids. The germline V gene has CDR1 SGHTA and CDR2 FQGNSA. CDR3 in amino acids: CASSLVGVYEQYV. The DNA for the CDR3 is TGTGCCAGCAGCTTAGTCGGGGTCTACGAGCAGTACGTC.

CDR3 nucleotides: TGTGCCACCAGCAGAGACCTCTCCGCGGGAGGCAATGAGCAGTTCTTC. Protein product: CATSRDLSAGGNEQFF. The V and J genes are TRBV15 and TRBJ2-1; 8 bases are shared with TRBD2. V trimming: 0 bases; J trimming: 6 bases; junction bases outside the gene matches: 7. The CDR3 sequence is 16 residues long. Germline V gives CDR1 LNHNV, CDR2 YYDKDF (reference sequence).

The chain recombines TRBV7-8 with TRBJ1-3; D is perhaps TRBD1 (6 bases). CDR3 length equals 15 residues. The V gene lost 5 bases and the J gene lost 1 base, with 12 bases spanning the gap. The germline V gene encodes CDR1 SGHVS and CDR2 FQNEAQ. The CDR3 is CASSRGQISGNTIYF. CDR3 coding DNA: TGTGCCAGCAGCCGAGGACAGATTTCTGGAAACACCATATATTTT.

The gene calls are TRBV5-1 and TRBJ2-3; 8 bases match TRBD2. The V gene end was trimmed by 4 bases and the J gene end by 1 base; junction bases not matched to a gene: 8. The CDR3 is 16 residues long. From germline, CDR1 is SGHRS and CDR2 YFSETQ. CDR3 protein: CASSADEAGGTDTQYF. The CDR3 DNA follows: TGCGCCAGCAGCGCGGACGAAGCGGGAGGCACAGATACGCAGTATTTT.

The CDR3 protein is CASTFHGTGGKNQPQHF. In nucleotides, the CDR3 is TGTGCCAGCACCTTTCATGGGACAGGGGGTAAAAATCAGCCCCAGCATTTT. The V and J genes are TRBV28 and TRBJ1-5; TRBD1 agrees at 11 bases. The V gene end was trimmed by 7 bases and the J gene end by 4 bases; junction bases not matched to a gene: 12. This CDR3 has 17 amino acids. Germline loops: CDR1 MDHEN, CDR2 SYDVKM.

V and J are TRBV27 and TRBJ2-1, with 7 positions matching TRBD1. V dropped 5 bases and J dropped 6; count of bases not matched to a gene: 7. Germline CDR1 is MNHEY and CDR2 is SMNVEV (reference sequence). The CDR3 is 14 amino acids. Written as DNA, the CDR3 is TGTGCCAGCAGTCCCTACAGGGGCAGCAATGAGCAGTTCTTC. It codes for CASSPYRGSNEQFF.

V and J are TRBV6-5 and TRBJ2-2; a possible D gene is TRBD1 (6 bases). The CDR3 is 14 amino acids. The germline gives CDR1 MNHEY, CDR2 SVGAGI. V dropped 6 bases and J dropped 7 bases, with 15 bases sitting between them. This CDR3 reads CASSGQNMNGELFF. CDR3 in DNA: TGTGCCAGCAGCGGACAGAACATGAACGGGGAGCTGTTTTTT.

The rearrangement uses TRBV18 and TRBJ2-3; a possible D gene is TRBD1 (6 bases). Germline V gives CDR1 KGHSH, CDR2 LQKENI. CDR3 length equals 14 residues. V was pared by 2 bases and J by 3 bases, with 9 bases between. This chain's CDR3 is CASSPRGNTDTQYF. The CDR3 coding sequence is TGTGCCAGCTCACCAAGGGGGAATACAGATACGCAGTATTTT.

The chain carries TRBV6-6 and TRBJ2-5; TRBD2 aligns across 7 bases. CDR3 size: 13 residues. V lost 8 bases and J lost 5; bases outside the gene matches: 8. Germline lookup yields CDR1 MNHNY and CDR2 SVGAGI (reference sequence). This CDR3 reads CASLETSRETQYF. The CDR3 DNA reads as TGTGCCAGCCTAGAGACTAGCCGGGAGACCCAGTACTTC.

In its sample, this clone was seen a few times. V is TRBV5-1 and J is TRBJ2-5, with 8 bases matching TRBD1. V dropped 4 bases and J dropped 5; count of bases not matched to a gene: 10. Germline lookup yields CDR1 SGHRS and CDR2 YFSETQ. The CDR3 is made up of 15 amino acids. DNA for the CDR3: TGCGCCAGCAGCCTCGACAGGGGTAATGGGGAGACCCAGTACTTC. As protein: CASSLDRGNGETQYF.

V is TRBV30 and J is TRBJ1-2; D gene ambiguous. This CDR3 comprises 13 residues. Germline values: CDR1 GTSNPN, CDR2 SVGIG (reference sequence). V was clipped by 2 bases and J by 8 bases, with 15 bases between them. CDR3 bases: TGTGCCTGGAGTCATCGGCGCGGTAGAGGCTACACCTTC. This sequence encodes CAWSHRRGRGYTF.

This chain uses TRBV2 with TRBJ2-3; D may be TRBD2 (6 bases). Germline V CDR1 and CDR2: SNHLY, FYNNEI. Trimming left V 3 bases short and J 0 bases short, with 13 bases between. The length of the CDR3 is 16 residues. CDR3 bases: TGTGCCAGCAGTGATGATAAAGCGGGTAGCACAGATACGCAGTATTTT. Amino acid sequence: CASSDDKAGSTDTQYF. Looking up the rest from reference TRBV2 and TRBJ2-3 gives the full variable domain: EPEVTQTPSHQVTQMGQEVILRCVPISNHLYFYWYRQILGQKVEFLVSFYNNEISEKSEIFDDQFSVERPDGSNFTLKIRSTKLEDSAMYFCASSDDKAGSTDTQYFGPGTRLTVL.